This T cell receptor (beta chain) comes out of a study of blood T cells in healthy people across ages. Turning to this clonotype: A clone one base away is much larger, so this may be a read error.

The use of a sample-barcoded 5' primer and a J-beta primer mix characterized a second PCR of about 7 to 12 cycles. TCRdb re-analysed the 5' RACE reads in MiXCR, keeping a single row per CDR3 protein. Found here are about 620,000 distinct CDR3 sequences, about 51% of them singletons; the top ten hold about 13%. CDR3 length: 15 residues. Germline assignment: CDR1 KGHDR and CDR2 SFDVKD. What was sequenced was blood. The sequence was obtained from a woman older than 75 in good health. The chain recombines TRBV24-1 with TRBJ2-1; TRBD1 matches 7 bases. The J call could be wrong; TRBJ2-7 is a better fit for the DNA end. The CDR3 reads CATSDPTGPYNEQYF. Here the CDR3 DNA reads TGTGCCACCAGTGATCCGACAGGGCCGTACAATGAGCAGTACTTC.